What follows are 7 T cell receptor beta chains derived from one specimen sequenced in a study of blood T cell repertoires in COVID-19. Only in-frame clones appear in the TCRdb table, and some are missing; sequencing was by immunoSEQ multiplex PCR. The data contain 250,000 to 350,000 clones, over 75% of them singletons. Sequencing was done on a sample of PBMCs or T cells enriched from blood (not recorded which). The source is a woman aged 25 to 39 who had recovered from COVID-19.

This chain uses TRBV5-1 with TRBJ2-3, with D maybe TRBD2 (6 bases). This CDR3 spans 16 amino acids. The V gene lost 4 bases and the J gene lost 4 bases, with 19 bases spanning the gap. Germline V CDR1 and CDR2: SGHRS, YFSETQ. CDR3 nucleotides: TGCGCCAGCAGCCCTCTGGTCAGTAGGAGGGCAGATACGCAGTATTTT. Amino acid sequence: CASSPLVSRRADTQYF.

This chain uses TRBV6-5 with TRBJ1-3; no clear D. The CDR3 consists of 13 residues. The V gene's germline CDR1 is MNHEY and CDR2 SVGAGI. Trimming stripped 8 bases from V and 7 bases from J, with 15 bases between. In DNA, the CDR3 is TGTGCCAGCTGGAGGACGGCGGAGAACACCATATATTTT. Residues: CASWRTAENTIYF.

V is TRBV15 and J is TRBJ2-6, with a possible D match to TRBD1 (6 bases). Trimming removed 0 bases at V and 4 bases at J, with 10 bases between. Germline V lookup: CDR1 LNHNV, CDR2 YYDKDF (reference sequence). The CDR3 length is 16 residues. CDR3 bases: TGTGCCACCAGCAGAGAACAGGGTACAGGGGCCAACGTCCTGACTTTC. Amino acids: CATSREQGTGANVLTF.

This clone was picked up one time. This sequence joins TRBV10-3 and TRBJ2-5; 8 bases are a match to TRBD1. Trimming cost V 8 bases and J 3 bases; bases outside gene matches: 5. CDR3 size: 13 residues. Germline-derived CDR1 and CDR2 are ENHRY and SYGVKD. CDR3 nucleotide sequence: TGTGCCATCCGCGGACAGGGAGAAGAGACCCAGTACTTC. Protein: CAIRGQGEETQYF.

This clone was observed once. This chain connects TRBV3-1 (or the pseudogene TRBV3-2) to TRBJ2-2; maybe TRBD2 (5 bases). The germline CDR1 and CDR2 sequences are LGHDT and YNNKEL (reference sequence). The CDR3 has 11 residues. The V and J ends lost 4 bases and 8 bases respectively, with 5 bases between them. The CDR3 DNA reads as TGTGCCAGCAGCCGAGGGGGGGAGCTGTTTTTT. The encoded protein is CASSRGGELFF.

This sequence joins TRBV5-6 and TRBJ1-5, with D possibly matching TRBD1 (5 bases). This CDR3 is 15 amino acids long. Trimming shortened V by 1 base and J by 5 bases, and 13 bases separated the two germline ends. In germline, CDR1 is SGHDT, CDR2 YYEEEE. CDR3 nucleotides: TGTGCCAGCAGCTTGCAGGGCCTTAAAGATCAGCCCCAGCATTTT. It codes for CASSLQGLKDQPQHF.

The rearrangement joins TRBV28 to TRBJ2-3; D might be TRBD2 (5 bases). The germline gives CDR1 MDHEN, CDR2 SYDVKM. The V gene lost 3 bases and the J gene lost 6 bases, with 13 bases spanning the gap. The CDR3 has 14 residues. The CDR3 DNA is TGTGCCAGCAGTTTTCCGGGGTTAGGGGATACGCAGTATTTT. The encoded protein is CASSFPGLGDTQYF.